The rows below give T cell receptor beta chains drawn from one sample of a study of somatic mutations in cytotoxic T cells in rheumatoid arthritis. The repertoire was sequenced with immunoSEQ multiplex PCR; TCRdb's copy has only in-frame clones and lacks some. The repertoire holds about 7,400 clones, with 85% to 90% as singletons. Sequencing used CD8+ T cells sorted from blood. The receptors were gathered from a woman in her 70s with rheumatoid arthritis. Both conserved end residues are part of each CDR3. A D gene is named only where the DNA matches it firmly. For some rows the clone size is stated as once, few or many, or as a class when expanded; others skip it.

clone_size: medium-sized; v_call: TRBV5-4; j_call: TRBJ1-3; d_call: TRBD1; cdr3_aa: CASSPGGLSGNTIYF; cdr3_nt: TGTGCCAGCAGCCCAGGGGGACTTTCTGGAAACACCATATATTTT
clone_size: NA; v_call: TRBV5-4; j_call: TRBJ1-1; d_call: NA; cdr3_aa: CASNRWDTEAFF; cdr3_nt: TGTGCCAGCAACAGGTGGGACACTGAAGCTTTCTTT
clone_size: NA; v_call: TRBV27; j_call: TRBJ1-2; d_call: NA; cdr3_aa: CASTDGSGYTF; cdr3_nt: TGTGCCAGCACCGACGGTAGCGGCTACACCTTC
clone_size: NA; v_call: TRBV4-1; j_call: TRBJ1-1; d_call: TRBD1; cdr3_aa: CASSQVQGAGTEAFF; cdr3_nt: TGCGCCAGCAGCCAAGTTCAGGGGGCCGGCACTGAAGCTTTCTTT
clone_size: NA; v_call: TRBV4-1; j_call: TRBJ1-4; d_call: NA; cdr3_aa: CASTLNLLEEKLFF; cdr3_nt: TGCGCCAGCACCCTCAACCTACTGGAGGAAAAACTGTTTTTT
clone_size: few; v_call: TRBV11-2; j_call: TRBJ1-1; d_call: NA; cdr3_aa: CASSQIGGTEAFF; cdr3_nt: TGTGCCAGCAGCCAAATCGGGGGCACTGAAGCTTTCTTT
clone_size: NA; v_call: TRBV4-3; j_call: TRBJ2-5; d_call: NA; cdr3_aa: CASSQGSTGQETQYF; cdr3_nt: TGCGCCAGCAGCCAAGGAAGTACAGGACAAGAGACCCAGTACTTC
clone_size: NA; v_call: TRBV5-6; j_call: TRBJ2-7; d_call: TRBD2; cdr3_aa: CASSWVGSGVYEQYF; cdr3_nt: TGTGCCAGCAGTTGGGTTGGTAGCGGGGTCTACGAGCAGTACTTC
clone_size: NA; v_call: TRBV29-1; j_call: TRBJ1-5; d_call: TRBD1; cdr3_aa: CSVLTGNQPQHF; cdr3_nt: TGCAGCGTTCTGACAGGGAATCAGCCCCAGCATTTT
clone_size: few; v_call: TRBV4-1; j_call: TRBJ1-5; d_call: NA; cdr3_aa: CASSPPDSNQPQHF; cdr3_nt: TGCGCCAGCAGCCCCCCAGATAGCAATCAGCCCCAGCATTTT
clone_size: NA; v_call: TRBV7-7; j_call: TRBJ2-1; d_call: TRBD2; cdr3_aa: CASKASGSNEQFF; cdr3_nt: TGTGCTAGCAAGGCTAGCGGGAGCAATGAGCAGTTCTTC
clone_size: NA; v_call: TRBV2; j_call: TRBJ1-1; d_call: NA; cdr3_aa: CASSAGWGMGEDTEAFF; cdr3_nt: TGTGCCAGCAGTGCCGGCTGGGGGATGGGGGAGGACACTGAAGCTTTCTTT
clone_size: NA; v_call: TRBV10-2; j_call: TRBJ2-7; d_call: NA; cdr3_aa: CASSDLDWPGDEQYF; cdr3_nt: TGCGCCAGCAGTGATCTGGACTGGCCAGGGGACGAGCAGTACTTC
clone_size: NA; v_call: TRBV11-3; j_call: TRBJ1-5; d_call: TRBD1; cdr3_aa: CASSFQQNRTGGRQPQHF; cdr3_nt: TGTGCCAGCAGCTTTCAACAAAACCGGACAGGGGGTCGCCAGCCCCAGCATTTT
clone_size: once; v_call: TRBV13; j_call: TRBJ2-7; d_call: NA; cdr3_aa: CASSQERDFYEQYF; cdr3_nt: TGTGCCAGCAGCCAAGAACGGGACTTTTACGAGCAGTACTTC
clone_size: NA; v_call: TRBV6-5; j_call: TRBJ2-3; d_call: NA; cdr3_aa: CASSYDQQGSTDTQYF; cdr3_nt: TGTGCCAGCAGTTACGATCAACAGGGAAGCACAGATACGCAGTATTTT
clone_size: NA; v_call: TRBV5-6; j_call: TRBJ1-1; d_call: NA; cdr3_aa: CASSRGTTEAFF; cdr3_nt: TGTGCCAGCAGCCGAGGAACCACTGAAGCTTTCTTT
clone_size: NA; v_call: TRBV28; j_call: TRBJ1-1; d_call: NA; cdr3_aa: CASSPAVGRRAEAFF; cdr3_nt: TGTGCCAGCAGTCCTGCAGTCGGCCGGAGGGCTGAAGCTTTCTTT
clone_size: NA; v_call: TRBV9; j_call: TRBJ1-4; d_call: NA; cdr3_aa: CASSPSRDPFSTNEKLFF; cdr3_nt: TGTGCCAGCAGCCCCTCCAGGGATCCTTTTTCAACTAATGAAAAACTGTTTTTT
clone_size: NA; v_call: TRBV7-9; j_call: TRBJ2-5; d_call: TRBD2; cdr3_aa: CASRAGGHLQETQYF; cdr3_nt: TGTGCCAGCAGAGCGGGGGGACACCTCCAAGAGACCCAGTACTTC
clone_size: NA; v_call: TRBV9; j_call: TRBJ2-5; d_call: TRBD2; cdr3_aa: CASSVLAGRETQYF; cdr3_nt: TGTGCCAGCAGCGTACTAGCGGGAAGAGAGACCCAGTACTTC
clone_size: NA; v_call: TRBV2; j_call: TRBJ1-2; d_call: NA; cdr3_aa: CASSEAPGRPPNYGYTF; cdr3_nt: TGTGCCAGCAGTGAAGCTCCGGGGAGACCCCCTAACTATGGCTACACCTTC
clone_size: NA; v_call: TRBV9; j_call: TRBJ2-2; d_call: NA; cdr3_aa: CASSVAQRRGTGELFF; cdr3_nt: TGTGCCAGCAGCGTAGCTCAGCGGAGGGGCACCGGGGAGCTGTTTTTT
clone_size: NA; v_call: TRBV5-8; j_call: TRBJ2-3; d_call: TRBD2; cdr3_aa: CASSLVASGGTDTQYF; cdr3_nt: TGTGCCAGCAGCTTGGTCGCTAGCGGGGGCACAGATACGCAGTATTTT
clone_size: NA; v_call: TRBV4-3; j_call: TRBJ2-1; d_call: TRBD2; cdr3_aa: CASSQGGIAGHNEQFF; cdr3_nt: TGCGCCAGCAGCCAAGGTGGAATAGCGGGGCACAATGAGCAGTTCTTC
clone_size: NA; v_call: TRBV9; j_call: TRBJ2-1; d_call: TRBD2; cdr3_aa: CASSPRLANEQFF; cdr3_nt: TGTGCCAGCAGCCCAAGACTAGCCAATGAGCAGTTCTTC
clone_size: once; v_call: TRBV7-9; j_call: TRBJ1-1; d_call: NA; cdr3_aa: CASSPGGFTEAFF; cdr3_nt: TGTGCCAGCAGCCCCGGCGGGTTTACTGAAGCTTTCTTT
clone_size: NA; v_call: TRBV2; j_call: TRBJ1-5; d_call: TRBD1; cdr3_aa: CATGGQPQHF; cdr3_nt: TGTGCCACAGGGGGTCAGCCCCAGCATTTT
clone_size: NA; v_call: TRBV5-5; j_call: TRBJ1-1; d_call: NA; cdr3_aa: CASSAGGGGNTEAFF; cdr3_nt: TGTGCCAGCAGTGCGGGGGGAGGAGGGAACACTGAAGCTTTCTTT
clone_size: NA; v_call: TRBV5-5; j_call: TRBJ2-2; d_call: TRBD1; cdr3_aa: CASSLTGGSVNTGELFF; cdr3_nt: TGTGCCAGCAGTCTGACAGGGGGTAGCGTAAACACCGGGGAGCTGTTTTTT
clone_size: once; v_call: TRBV9; j_call: TRBJ2-7; d_call: NA; cdr3_aa: CASSVVTKGEQYF; cdr3_nt: TGTGCCAGCAGCGTAGTGACTAAGGGCGAGCAGTACTTC
clone_size: NA; v_call: TRBV2; j_call: TRBJ2-1; d_call: NA; cdr3_aa: CASSRSMGGEQFF; cdr3_nt: TGTGCCAGCAGTCGTAGCATGGGCGGGGAGCAGTTCTTC
clone_size: NA; v_call: TRBV2; j_call: TRBJ1-5; d_call: NA; cdr3_aa: CASRDSYSNQPQHF; cdr3_nt: TGTGCCAGCAGGGACAGTTATAGCAATCAGCCCCAGCATTTT
clone_size: NA; v_call: TRBV7-2; j_call: TRBJ2-7; d_call: NA; cdr3_aa: CASSLSRGWYEQYF; cdr3_nt: TGTGCCAGCAGCTTATCCCGGGGGTGGTACGAGCAGTACTTC
clone_size: NA; v_call: TRBV7-9; j_call: TRBJ2-2; d_call: TRBD1; cdr3_aa: CASSGRQGGDTGELFF; cdr3_nt: TGTGCCAGCAGCGGACGACAGGGGGGAGATACCGGGGAGCTGTTTTTT
clone_size: NA; v_call: TRBV7-9; j_call: TRBJ2-5; d_call: TRBD2; cdr3_aa: CASSLSGPQETQYF; cdr3_nt: TGTGCCAGCAGCCTTAGCGGGCCCCAAGAGACCCAGTACTTC
clone_size: once; v_call: TRBV13; j_call: TRBJ2-7; d_call: TRBD1; cdr3_aa: CASSNPGTGVLEQYF; cdr3_nt: TGTGCCAGCAGCAACCCCGGGACAGGGGTCTTAGAGCAGTACTTC
clone_size: NA; v_call: TRBV4-1; j_call: TRBJ2-7; d_call: NA; cdr3_aa: CASSPGSMASSIGEQYF; cdr3_nt: TGCGCCAGCAGCCCTGGCAGTATGGCTAGCAGTATTGGGGAGCAGTACTTC
clone_size: NA; v_call: TRBV11-3; j_call: TRBJ2-1; d_call: NA; cdr3_aa: CASSLQTYNEQFF; cdr3_nt: TGTGCCAGCAGCCTCCAGACTTACAATGAGCAGTTCTTC
clone_size: NA; v_call: TRBV27; j_call: TRBJ2-1; d_call: NA; cdr3_aa: CASSLWSGVTYNEQFF; cdr3_nt: TGTGCCAGCAGTTTATGGTCAGGGGTAACCTACAATGAGCAGTTCTTC
clone_size: NA; v_call: TRBV18; j_call: TRBJ2-3; d_call: TRBD2; cdr3_aa: CASSPGGGTDTQYF; cdr3_nt: TGTGCCAGCTCACCAGGGGGGGGCACAGATACGCAGTATTTT
clone_size: NA; v_call: TRBV6-4; j_call: TRBJ2-1; d_call: TRBD2; cdr3_aa: CASRKLAGGYNEQFF; cdr3_nt: TGTGCCAGCAGAAAACTAGCGGGGGGCTACAATGAGCAGTTCTTC
clone_size: NA; v_call: TRBV27; j_call: TRBJ1-2; d_call: NA; cdr3_aa: CASTLTHGGGDGYTF; cdr3_nt: TGTGCCAGCACCCTAACCCATGGGGGAGGAGATGGCTACACCTTC
clone_size: once; v_call: TRBV19; j_call: TRBJ1-2; d_call: NA; cdr3_aa: CASSHQYSNYGYTF; cdr3_nt: TGTGCCAGTAGTCACCAGTATTCCAACTATGGCTACACCTTC
clone_size: NA; v_call: TRBV5-6; j_call: TRBJ2-5; d_call: NA; cdr3_aa: CASSLGQTWAQYF; cdr3_nt: TGTGCCAGCAGCTTGGGGCAGACATGGGCCCAGTACTTC
clone_size: NA; v_call: TRBV5-1; j_call: TRBJ2-2; d_call: TRBD2; cdr3_aa: CATTTSLNTGELFF; cdr3_nt: TGCGCCACCACGACTAGCTTGAACACCGGGGAGCTGTTTTTT
clone_size: NA; v_call: TRBV2; j_call: TRBJ1-3; d_call: NA; cdr3_aa: CASITGHFSGNTIYF; cdr3_nt: TGTGCCAGCATAACGGGACACTTCTCTGGAAACACCATATATTTT
clone_size: NA; v_call: TRBV5-6; j_call: TRBJ2-1; d_call: TRBD2; cdr3_aa: CASTHSGTRSYNEQFF; cdr3_nt: TGTGCCAGCACCCATTCCGGGACTAGGTCTTACAATGAGCAGTTCTTC
clone_size: NA; v_call: TRBV7-2; j_call: TRBJ2-1; d_call: TRBD2; cdr3_aa: CASSSQPGLAVEQFF; cdr3_nt: TGTGCCAGCAGCTCACAACCGGGACTAGCGGTCGAGCAGTTCTTC
clone_size: NA; v_call: TRBV19; j_call: TRBJ1-2; d_call: NA; cdr3_aa: CASSAGAHGYTF; cdr3_nt: TGTGCCAGTAGTGCGGGGGCTCATGGCTACACCTTC
clone_size: NA; v_call: TRBV10-1; j_call: TRBJ2-7; d_call: NA; cdr3_aa: CASSDWQSVVCYEQYF; cdr3_nt: TGCGCCAGCAGTGACTGGCAGTCTGTGGTATGCTACGAGCAGTACTTC
clone_size: NA; v_call: TRBV11-3; j_call: TRBJ2-7; d_call: NA; cdr3_aa: CASSLSDYEQYF; cdr3_nt: TGTGCCAGCAGCTTGAGTGACTACGAGCAGTACTTC
clone_size: NA; v_call: TRBV5-1; j_call: TRBJ2-7; d_call: TRBD1; cdr3_aa: CASRTGLNPTYEQYF; cdr3_nt: TGCGCCAGCCGGACAGGGCTAAACCCCACCTACGAGCAGTACTTC
clone_size: NA; v_call: TRBV6-1; j_call: TRBJ2-7; d_call: TRBD2; cdr3_aa: CASSDGIWREGDEQYF; cdr3_nt: TGTGCCAGCAGTGACGGTATTTGGCGGGAGGGCGACGAGCAGTACTTC
clone_size: NA; v_call: TRBV7-9; j_call: TRBJ1-1; d_call: NA; cdr3_aa: CASSPTGSTEAFF; cdr3_nt: TGTGCCAGCAGCCCCACAGGGAGCACTGAAGCTTTCTTT